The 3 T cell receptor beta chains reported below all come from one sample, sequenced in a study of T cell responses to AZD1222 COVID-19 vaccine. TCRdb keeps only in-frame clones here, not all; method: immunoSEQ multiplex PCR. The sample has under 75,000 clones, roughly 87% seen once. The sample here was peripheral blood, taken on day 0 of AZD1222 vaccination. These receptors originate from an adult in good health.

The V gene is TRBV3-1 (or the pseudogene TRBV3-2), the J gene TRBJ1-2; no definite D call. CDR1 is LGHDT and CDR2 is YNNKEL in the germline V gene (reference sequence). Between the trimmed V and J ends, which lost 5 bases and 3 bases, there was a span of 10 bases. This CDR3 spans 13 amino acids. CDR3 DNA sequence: TGTGCCAGCAGCACCAACAGTGACTATGGCTACACCTTC. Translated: CASSTNSDYGYTF.

The CDR3 DNA reads as TGTGCCAGCAGCTCGGGGGTAACAGGGGGCAAAGATACGCAGTATTTT. Its translation: CASSSGVTGGKDTQYF. This rearrangement joins TRBV11-3 to TRBJ2-3, with TRBD1 identical over 9 bases. With 4 bases clipped from V and 5 bases from J, the junction kept 10 bases outside the gene matches. The CDR3 runs 16 residues. The germline V gene has CDR1 SGHNT and CDR2 YENEEA. Together with reference TRBV11-3 and TRBJ2-3, the CDR3 gives the full variable domain: EAGVVQSPRYKIIEKKQPVAFWCNPISGHNTLYWYLQNLGQGPELLIRYENEEAVDDSQLPKDRFSAERLKGVDSTLKIQPAELGDSAVYLCASSSGVTGGKDTQYFGPGTRLTVL.

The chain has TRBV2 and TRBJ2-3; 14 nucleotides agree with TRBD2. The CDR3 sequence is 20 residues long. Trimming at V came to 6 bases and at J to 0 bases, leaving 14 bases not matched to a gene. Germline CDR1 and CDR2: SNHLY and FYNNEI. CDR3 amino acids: CASSPGLAGVITLSTDTQYF. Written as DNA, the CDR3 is TGTGCCAGCAGCCCGGGACTAGCGGGAGTCATCACGCTTAGCACAGATACGCAGTATTTT.